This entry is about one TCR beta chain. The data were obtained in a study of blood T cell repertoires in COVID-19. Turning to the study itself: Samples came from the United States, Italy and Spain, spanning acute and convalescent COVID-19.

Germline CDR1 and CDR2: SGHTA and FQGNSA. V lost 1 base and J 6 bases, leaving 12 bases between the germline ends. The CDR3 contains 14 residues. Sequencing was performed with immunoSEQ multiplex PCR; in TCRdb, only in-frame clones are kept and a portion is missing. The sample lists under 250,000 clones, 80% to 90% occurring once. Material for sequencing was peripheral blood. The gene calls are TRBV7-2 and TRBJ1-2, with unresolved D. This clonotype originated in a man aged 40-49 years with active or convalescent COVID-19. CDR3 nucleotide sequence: TGTGCCAGCAGCTTAGTGCGGAGCCGTAATGGCTACACCTTC. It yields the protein CASSLVRSRNGYTF.